Listed here are 24 T cell receptor beta chains from one sample, sequenced in a study of T cell changes during pregnancy in multiple sclerosis (dated by TCRdb to between 2017 and 2020). The library was generated by the immunoSEQ multiplex PCR assay. As stored in TCRdb, this immuneACCESS dataset retains in-frame rearrangements with V and J assigned. A fraction of the clones does not appear; measured against another copy, unresolved V genes explain less than half of the discrepancy, and the remainder lacks a known reason. A total of around 96,000 clones appear in this sample, approximately 94% of them only once. The biggest ten clones account for 2% to 2.5% of the sample. The source was peripheral blood, collected in the third trimester of pregnancy. The receptors shown here come from a female donor with multiple sclerosis, enrolled in a pregnancy study.

The genes are TRBV19 and TRBJ2-3; possibly TRBD2 for D (6 bases). Germline CDR1 and CDR2: LNHDA and SQIVND (reference sequence). The CDR3 spans 13 residues. V gave up 1 base and J gave up 5 bases, with 7 bases separating them. The CDR3 nucleotides read TGTGCCAGTAGTATAGGGGGACTAGATACGCAGTATTTT. It specifies CASSIGGLDTQYF.

This CDR3 reads CASSLLQREKLQYF. In DNA, the CDR3 is TGTGCCAGCAGCCTCTTACAGCGGGAGAAACTCCAGTACTTC. This chain uses TRBV7-2 with TRBJ2-5, with 8 bases lining up with TRBD2. The germline CDR1 and CDR2 sequences are SGHTA and FQGNSA. The CDR3 extends over 14 amino acids. V trimming: 5 bases; J trimming: 10 bases; junction bases outside the gene matches: 12.

V gene TRBV10-3 combines with J gene TRBJ2-7, with 7 bases lining up with TRBD1. In germline, CDR1 is ENHRY, CDR2 SYGVKD. CDR3 length: 13 amino acids. V dropped 7 bases and J dropped 2; count of bases not matched to a gene: 5. CDR3 amino acids: CAIKQGVAYEQYF. As DNA, the CDR3 is TGTGCCATCAAGCAGGGGGTTGCCTACGAGCAGTACTTC.

The chain employs TRBV23-1 and TRBJ2-7, with 10 bases fitting TRBD1. TRBV23-1 is identified as an open reading frame with a role that is uncertain. This CDR3 spans 19 amino acids. The V segment lost 9 bases and the J segment 0 bases; nucleotides outside the gene matches: 20. CDR3 DNA: TGCGCCAGATCCTGGGGACAGGGGCCGTGGACTAACCCCTCCTACGAGCAGTACTTC. It yields the protein CARSWGQGPWTNPSYEQYF.

There are a few counts of this clone. This chain uses TRBV19 with TRBJ1-1; no definite D call. Trimming took 8 bases from V and 1 from J, leaving 11 bases between them. Germline V gives CDR1 LNHDA, CDR2 SQIVND (reference sequence). The CDR3 totals 13 residues. The DNA for the CDR3 is TGTGCCAGTGGGAAGAGGGCGAACACTGAAGCTTTCTTT. Translation gives CASGKRANTEAFF.

V is TRBV30 and J is TRBJ2-3; tentative D call: TRBD2 (6 bases). From germline, CDR1 is GTSNPN and CDR2 SVGIG (reference sequence). V lost 5 bases and J 5 bases, leaving 17 bases between the germline ends. This CDR3 is built from 14 residues. The CDR3 spells CAWDPTSKGDTQYF. The CDR3 nucleotides read TGTGCCTGGGACCCGACTAGTAAAGGAGATACGCAGTATTTT.

This clone was seen once. J is TRBJ2-2 and V is TRBV28, with TRBD2 matching 11 bases. Germline trimming cut 2 bases from V and 3 bases from J; bases unmatched to any gene: 11. The CDR3 is 19 amino acids. Germline V gene lookup returns CDR1 MDHEN and CDR2 SYDVKM. For the CDR3, the DNA is TGTGCCAGCAGTTTAGCTACCGCAACTAGCGGGAGTTACACCGGGGAGCTGTTTTTT. Its translation is CASSLATATSGSYTGELFF. The complete variable domain, with remaining parts taken from reference TRBV28 and TRBJ2-2, reads DVKVTQSSRYLVKRTGEKVFLECVQDMDHENMFWYRQDPGLGLRLIYFSYDVKMKEKGDIPEGYSVSREKKERFSLILESASTNQTSMYLCASSLATATSGSYTGELFFGEGSRLTVL.

The chain employs TRBV7-2 and TRBJ1-2; a weak D match, TRBD1 (5 bases). CDR1 SGHTA and CDR2 FQGNSA come from the germline V gene. The length of the CDR3 is 13 residues. The V end lost 6 bases, the J end lost 4 bases, and 12 bases lay between the germline ends. The CDR3 DNA sequence: TGTGCCAGCAGAGAGGGACTGAGCTATGGCTACACCTTC. It yields the protein CASREGLSYGYTF.

J is TRBJ2-1 and V is TRBV19; 8 bases are a match to TRBD1. CDR1 is LNHDA and CDR2 is SQIVND in the germline V gene (reference sequence). Germline trimming cut 6 bases from V and 7 bases from J; bases unmatched to any gene: 5. The CDR3 runs to 13 residues. CDR3 in amino acids: CASRRTGGNEQFF. Written as DNA, the CDR3 is TGTGCCAGTAGGAGAACAGGGGGTAATGAGCAGTTCTTC.

This sequence joins TRBV7-2 and TRBJ1-3; D is unclear. V dropped 6 bases and J dropped 0 bases, with 6 bases sitting between them. From germline, CDR1 is SGHTA and CDR2 FQGNSA. This CDR3 comprises 13 residues. CDR3 DNA sequence: TGTGCCAGCAGACAGTTCTCTGGAAACACCATATATTTT. It yields the protein CASRQFSGNTIYF. The variable domain in full, with the rest retrieved from reference TRBV7-2 and TRBJ1-3, is GAGVSQSPSNKVTEKGKDVELRCDPISGHTALYWYRQSLGQGLEFLIYFQGNSAPDKSGLPSDRFSAERTGGSVSTLTIQRTQQEDSAVYLCASRQFSGNTIYFGEGSWLTVV.

The count of this clone is one. This sequence joins TRBV10-3 and TRBJ1-2, with D possibly being TRBD1 (6 bases). With 4 bases removed from V and 4 bases from J, the gap between germline ends came to 16 bases. In germline, CDR1 is ENHRY, CDR2 SYGVKD. The CDR3 covers 15 residues. The DNA of the CDR3 is TGTGCCATCAGTGGGACCGAGGGGGAATTCTATGGCTACACCTTC. This encodes CAISGTEGEFYGYTF.

This chain links TRBV7-8 with TRBJ1-5, with D possibly TRBD1 on 5 matching bases. Germline V lookup: CDR1 SGHVS, CDR2 FQNEAQ. The CDR3 length is 18 residues. V lost 3 bases, J lost 2 bases, and 20 bases lay in between. This chain's CDR3 is CASSFAGLTPLGNQPQHF. The CDR3 DNA follows: TGTGCCAGCAGCTTCGCGGGACTGACACCTTTAGGCAATCAGCCCCAGCATTTT.

The chain uses TRBV5-1 and TRBJ2-5; 9 bases line up with TRBD2. The V gene's germline CDR1 is SGHRS and CDR2 YFSETQ. The ends lost 0 bases at V and 2 bases at J; junction bases unmatched: 8. The CDR3 is 17 amino acids. The DNA of the CDR3 is TGCGCCAGCAGCTTGGGGCTAGCGGGACGGGGGCAAGAGACCCAGTACTTC. Its protein product is CASSLGLAGRGQETQYF.

The chain is built from TRBV4-3 and TRBJ2-5; D is uncertain. The CDR3 is 14 residues long. From germline, CDR1 is LGHNA and CDR2 YSLEER. V lost 0 bases and J 7 bases, leaving 12 bases between the germline ends. The CDR3 region is CASSQDLVPGTQYF. The CDR3 nucleotides are TGCGCCAGCAGCCAAGATTTGGTTCCGGGGACCCAGTACTTC.

The chain has TRBV6-5 and TRBJ2-2, with TRBD2 matching over 8 bases. The CDR3 loop spans 16 amino acids. V lost 1 base, J lost 5 bases, and 6 bases stayed unmatched. In germline, CDR1 is MNHEY, CDR2 SVGAGI. The CDR3 DNA is TGTGCCAGCAGTTACTTCGGGACTAGTGAGACCGGGGAGCTGTTTTTT. Protein: CASSYFGTSETGELFF.

This chain links TRBV2 with TRBJ1-2; possibly TRBD1 for D (5 bases). Germline loops: CDR1 SNHLY, CDR2 FYNNEI. Trimming took 6 bases from V and 0 from J, leaving 20 bases between them. The CDR3 has 17 residues. The CDR3 DNA follows: TGTGCCAGCAGCCCTGGACCGGGACTAACTTCTAACTATGGCTACACCTTC. Translating gives CASSPGPGLTSNYGYTF.

The V gene is TRBV19, the J gene TRBJ2-1, with 8 positions matching TRBD2. The ends lost 10 bases at V and 7 bases at J; junction bases unmatched: 15. CDR3 length equals 15 residues. Germline V gene sequence: CDR1 LNHDA, CDR2 SQIVND (reference sequence). The DNA of the CDR3 is TGTGCCACCTCGCTGGGGGCGGGAGGTGTGAATGAGCAGTTCTTC. Translating it yields CATSLGAGGVNEQFF.

This sequence joins TRBV11-2 and TRBJ2-1; 10 nucleotides match TRBD2. V was clipped by 9 bases and J by 8 bases; unmatched bases: 13. The CDR3 contains 15 residues. In germline, CDR1 is SGHAT, CDR2 FQNNGV. Here the CDR3 DNA reads TGTGCCAGTACCGGTCCCCTAGCGGGAGTCCATGAGCAGTTCTTC. This sequence encodes CASTGPLAGVHEQFF.

This chain connects TRBV6-1 to TRBJ2-7; 7 bases map to TRBD2. Germline V CDR1 and CDR2: MNHNS, SASEGT. This CDR3 has 14 residues. The V segment lost 0 bases and the J segment 5 bases; nucleotides outside the gene matches: 4. CDR3 region: CASSEAGGRHEQYF. CDR3 nucleotides: TGTGCCAGCAGTGAAGCGGGAGGGAGGCACGAGCAGTACTTC.

The rearrangement joins TRBV2 to TRBJ1-5; TRBD1 agrees at 9 bases. Germline V gives CDR1 SNHLY, CDR2 FYNNEI. Unmatched junction bases numbered 10, after V lost 2 bases and J lost 5 bases. The CDR3 has 17 residues. In DNA, the CDR3 is TGTGCCAGCAGTGAAAGGTGGGACAGGGTAATATATCAGCCCCAGCATTTT. Amino acids: CASSERWDRVIYQPQHF.

The chain couples TRBV19 to TRBJ1-5; D gene ambiguous. Trimming pared 8 bases from V and 5 bases from J, leaving 13 bases between. The CDR3 extends over 13 amino acids. Per germline, CDR1 LNHDA and CDR2 SQIVND (reference sequence). Here the CDR3 DNA reads TGTGCCAGTGTACTAAAACCCGATCAGCCCCAGCATTTT. Protein sequence: CASVLKPDQPQHF.

In this sample, this clone turned up a few times. This chain links TRBV5-1 with TRBJ2-1, with TRBD1 identical over 12 bases. The CDR3 runs to 17 residues. With V trimmed by 4 bases and J by 8 bases, 13 bases remained unmatched. CDR1 is SGHRS, CDR2 YFSETQ, per germline. CDR3: CASSTHPGQGAGDEQFF. The DNA of the CDR3 is TGCGCCAGCAGCACCCACCCGGGACAGGGGGCGGGAGATGAGCAGTTCTTC.

This sequence joins TRBV4-1 and TRBJ2-7; a possible D gene is TRBD1 (6 bases). CDR3 length equals 16 residues. V lost 4 bases and J lost 0, with 16 bases in between. Germline CDR1 and CDR2: MGHRA and YSYEKL. CDR3 bases: TGCGCCAGCAGCCCTTCTGACAGGACACGCTCCTACGAGCAGTACTTC. This gives the protein CASSPSDRTRSYEQYF.

This chain links TRBV6-5 with TRBJ1-1; D gene unclear. This CDR3 comprises 14 residues. The germline V gene has CDR1 MNHEY and CDR2 SVGAGI. V lost 0 bases to trimming and J lost 3 bases, with 8 bases between them. The CDR3 DNA is TGTGCCAGCAGTTACTCGGGCAGCCACACTGAAGCTTTCTTT. Protein: CASSYSGSHTEAFF.